This entry lists 30 T cell receptor beta chains sequenced from one sample in a study of blood T cell repertoires in COVID-19. Sequencing was performed with immunoSEQ multiplex PCR; in TCRdb, only in-frame clones are kept and a portion is missing. Here the sample spans roughly 260,000 clones, 90% to 95% being singletons. Sequencing was performed on PBMCs or T cells enriched from blood (not recorded which). The receptors derive from a woman aged 18-35 years who had recovered from COVID-19.

This clone was recorded once. The rearrangement links TRBV6-5 to TRBJ1-1, with D possibly matching TRBD1 (6 bases). Germline CDR1 is MNHEY and CDR2 is SVGAGI. The V gene lost 6 bases and the J gene lost 8 bases, with 16 bases spanning the gap. The CDR3 consists of 13 residues. The CDR3 reads CASRLQGSKEAFF. CDR3 DNA: TGTGCCAGCAGATTACAGGGCTCAAAGGAAGCTTTCTTT.

V and J are TRBV18 and TRBJ1-3; D is uncertain. Germline V gene lookup returns CDR1 KGHSH and CDR2 LQKENI. V lost 3 bases to trimming and J lost 0 bases, with 9 bases between them. CDR3 length: 15 residues. CDR3 sequence: CASSPQSSSGNTIYF. The CDR3 region has the DNA TGTGCCAGCTCACCTCAGTCCAGCTCTGGAAACACCATATATTTT.

The genes are TRBV9 and TRBJ2-5; 11 nucleotides match TRBD1. The CDR3 covers 16 residues. With 4 bases clipped from V and 4 bases from J, the junction kept 9 bases outside the gene matches. CDR1 and CDR2 from the germline V gene are SGDLS and YYNGEE. The CDR3 reads CASSRGQGARSETQYF. CDR3 sequence (DNA): TGTGCCAGCAGCAGAGGACAGGGGGCAAGGTCAGAGACCCAGTACTTC.

This chain connects TRBV1 to TRBJ2-2; TRBD2 is the table's D call, not checked against the DNA. TRBV1 is described as a pseudogene. This CDR3 region has 16 residues. In DNA, the CDR3 is TGCACCAGCAGCCACTTAGCGGGAATGAACACCGGGGAGCTGTTTTTT. It is translated as CTSSHLAGMNTGELFF.

V gene TRBV29-1 combines with J gene TRBJ2-3; 8 bases agree with TRBD1. CDR3 length equals 15 residues. J lost 0 bases, V lost 5 bases, and 7 bases had no gene match. Looked up from germline, CDR1 is SQVTM and CDR2 is ANQGSEA. The CDR3 DNA follows: TGCAGCGTTAAGTCTCGGGACAGGAGCACAGATACGCAGTATTTT. Amino acids: CSVKSRDRSTDTQYF.

This chain uses TRBV7-9 with TRBJ1-5, with D perhaps TRBD1 (5 bases). V shed 5 bases and J shed 5 bases, with 22 bases lying between them. The CDR3 length is 17 residues. Germline V gene sequence: CDR1 SEHNR, CDR2 FQNEAQ (reference sequence). The CDR3 protein is CASSLALSDSVDQPQHF. CDR3 bases: TGTGCCAGCAGCCTTGCGTTATCTGACAGCGTTGATCAGCCCCAGCATTTT. Drawing the rest from reference TRBV7-9 and TRBJ1-5, the complete variable domain is DTGVSQNPRHKITKRGQNVTFRCDPISEHNRLYWYRQTLGQGPEFLTYFQNEAQLEKSRLLSDRFSAERPKGSFSTLEIQRTEQGDSAMYLCASSLALSDSVDQPQHFGDGTRLSIL.

V gene TRBV10-3 combines with J gene TRBJ2-5; TRBD2 aligns across 15 bases. This CDR3 has 17 residues. With V trimmed by 4 bases and J by 1 base, 4 bases remained unmatched. CDR1 ENHRY and CDR2 SYGVKD come from the germline V gene. Here the CDR3 reads CAISAGTSGGSQETQYF. The CDR3 DNA reads as TGTGCCATCAGTGCGGGGACTAGCGGGGGGTCCCAAGAGACCCAGTACTTC.

The chain couples TRBV11-3 to TRBJ1-2; D gene uncertain. V was trimmed by 1 base and J by 2 bases, leaving 5 bases between them. CDR1 and CDR2 (germline): SGHNT, YENEEA. This CDR3 is 13 amino acids long. The CDR3 region has the DNA TGTGCCAGCAGCTTAGTACAGAACTATGGCTACACCTTC. It is translated as CASSLVQNYGYTF.

In this sample, this clone turned up a few times. This chain connects TRBV4-1 to TRBJ1-2; weak D call: TRBD1 (5 bases). Looked up from germline, CDR1 is MGHRA and CDR2 is YSYEKL. The CDR3 sequence is 15 residues long. Trimming shortened V by 3 bases and J by 4 bases, and 15 bases separated the two germline ends. The CDR3 spells CASSHGPQGGYGYTF. In DNA, the CDR3 is TGCGCCAGCAGCCACGGGCCCCAGGGCGGCTATGGCTACACCTTC.

The genes are TRBV28 and TRBJ1-6; 8 bases agree with TRBD1. CDR1 and CDR2 from the germline V gene are MDHEN and SYDVKM. The CDR3 sequence is 14 residues long. J gave up 9 bases and V 3 bases, and 4 bases lay outside the gene matches. Here the CDR3 DNA reads TGTGCCAGCAGTTTGACAGGGGAGAGTTCACCCCTCCACTTT. Residues: CASSLTGESSPLHF.

V and J are TRBV5-5 and TRBJ2-7; D may be TRBD2 (7 bases). CDR3 length: 14 residues. Trimming left V 2 bases short and J 6 bases short, with 15 bases between. The germline CDR1 and CDR2 sequences are SGHKS and YYEKEE (reference sequence). CDR3 nucleotide sequence: TGTGCCAGCAGCTTTCCAGGGGAGGGGGTCGAGCAGTACTTC. It codes for CASSFPGEGVEQYF.

The chain joins TRBV5-5 to TRBJ2-3; perhaps TRBD2 as D (6 bases). Looked up from germline, CDR1 is SGHKS and CDR2 is YYEKEE (reference sequence). The CDR3 has 14 residues. V was clipped by 1 base and J by 6 bases, with 12 bases between them. The CDR3 nucleotides are TGTGCCAGCAGCTTGATAGCTAGCGTCGATACGCAGTATTTT. Encoded protein: CASSLIASVDTQYF.

The rearrangement uses TRBV19 and TRBJ2-3; unclear D gene. This CDR3 contains 13 residues. The V end was cut by 1 base, the J end by 4 bases, with 6 bases between. Germline V gives CDR1 LNHDA, CDR2 SQIVND (reference sequence). This CDR3 reads CASSIGGPDTQYF. As DNA, the CDR3 is TGTGCCAGTAGTATAGGCGGCCCAGATACGCAGTATTTT.

This chain connects TRBV7-8 to TRBJ2-1; TRBD2 aligns across 9 bases. Germline V gives CDR1 SGHVS, CDR2 FQNEAQ. The CDR3 has 16 amino acids. Trimming at V came to 4 bases and at J to 2 bases, leaving 6 bases not matched to a gene. CDR3 region: CASSYAERGAYNEQFF. The CDR3 DNA is TGTGCCAGCAGCTACGCCGAGCGGGGGGCCTACAATGAGCAGTTCTTC.

The chain's CDR3 is CASSSGTGTYEQYF. The CDR3 nucleotides are TGTGCCAGCAGCTCTGGGACAGGTACCTACGAGCAGTACTTC. The chain uses TRBV5-8 and TRBJ2-7; 8 nucleotides line up with TRBD1. The V gene's germline CDR1 is SGHTS and CDR2 YDEGEE. CDR3 size: 14 residues. Trimming cost V 3 bases and J 2 bases; bases outside gene matches: 4.

This sequence joins TRBV7-4 and TRBJ1-6; tentatively, D is TRBD1 (5 bases). This CDR3 is built from 18 residues. Looked up from germline, CDR1 is SGHVT and CDR2 is SQSDAQ. V was pared by 7 bases and J by 7 bases, with 26 bases between. The CDR3 DNA is TGTGCCAGCAACCCAAAAGAGTCTGGGAAGGGGAGGAATTCACCCCTCCACTTT. This translates into CASNPKESGKGRNSPLHF. Full variable domain (remainder filled in from reference TRBV7-4 and TRBJ1-6): GAGVSQSPRYKVAKRGRDVALRCDSISGHVTLYWYRQTLGQGSEVLTYSQSDAQRDKSGRPSGRFSAERPERSVSTLKIQRTEQGDSAVYLCASNPKESGKGRNSPLHFGNGTRLTVT.

This clone came up once. This chain uses TRBV12-3 or TRBV12-4 with TRBJ2-7, with D maybe TRBD1 (6 bases). Trimming removed 2 bases from V and 5 bases from J, with 7 bases in between. This CDR3 spans 12 amino acids. CDR3 sequence reads: CASSLQGNEQYF. CDR3 in DNA: TGTGCCAGCAGTTTACAGGGGAACGAGCAGTACTTC.

The J gene is TRBJ2-7, the V gene TRBV18; D unresolved. The CDR3 has 14 amino acids. CDR1 KGHSH and CDR2 LQKENI come from the germline V gene. Between the trimmed V and J ends, which lost 3 bases and 0 bases, there was a span of 9 bases. The CDR3 region is CASSPLGSSYEQYF. DNA for the CDR3: TGTGCCAGCTCACCTCTAGGCAGCTCCTACGAGCAGTACTTC.

V usage is TRBV6-2 or TRBV6-3 and J usage is TRBJ1-3, with no clear D. Germline V gene lookup returns CDR1 MNHEY and CDR2 SVGEGT. This CDR3 region has 17 residues. Trimming removed 5 bases at V and 3 bases at J, with 20 bases between. The CDR3 is CASSLPTGSRFGNTIYF. CDR3 DNA: TGTGCCAGCAGTCTCCCGACCGGGAGTAGGTTTGGAAACACCATATATTTT.

The V and J genes are TRBV19 and TRBJ2-7; possible D gene TRBD1, 5 bases. The CDR3 is 13 residues long. Germline assignment: CDR1 LNHDA and CDR2 SQIVND (reference sequence). The V and J ends lost 1 base and 3 bases respectively, with 7 bases between them. Written as DNA, the CDR3 is TGTGCCAGTAGTATAGGGCAGGGCTACGAGCAGTACTTC. Translated, it gives CASSIGQGYEQYF.

The chain couples TRBV5-5 to TRBJ1-1; the match to TRBD1 covers 7 bases. Germline CDR1 reads SGHKS; CDR2 reads YYEKEE (reference sequence). Unmatched junction bases numbered 9, after V lost 4 bases and J lost 0 bases. CDR3 length equals 16 residues. The CDR3 reads CASSARDRNMNTEAFF. CDR3 DNA: TGTGCCAGCAGCGCCCGGGACAGAAACATGAACACTGAAGCTTTCTTT.

V is TRBV28 and J is TRBJ2-7, with 8 bases that match TRBD1. The CDR3 runs to 15 residues. V shed 7 bases, J shed 1 base, and the junction held 9 bases outside the gene matches. CDR1 and CDR2 from the germline V gene are MDHEN and SYDVKM. The CDR3 here is CASNSPGQVSYEQYF. Written as DNA, the CDR3 is TGTGCCAGCAACTCGCCGGGACAGGTGTCCTACGAGCAGTACTTC.

V usage is TRBV5-5 and J usage is TRBJ2-7, with 11 bases fitting TRBD1. The CDR3 contains 15 residues. The germline V gene encodes CDR1 SGHKS and CDR2 YYEKEE (reference sequence). J gave up 2 bases and V 2 bases, and 3 bases lay outside the gene matches. The CDR3 DNA is TGTGCCAGCAGCTTTGGGGACAGGGGGACCTACGAGCAGTACTTC. It specifies CASSFGDRGTYEQYF.

The chain combines TRBV5-5 with TRBJ1-2; D possibly corresponds to TRBD1 (5 bases). V lost 1 base and J lost 3, with 10 bases in between. The V gene's germline CDR1 is SGHKS and CDR2 YYEKEE (reference sequence). The CDR3 extends over 14 amino acids. CDR3 in amino acids: CASSLWQGDYGYTF. CDR3 nucleotide sequence: TGTGCCAGCAGCTTGTGGCAGGGCGACTATGGCTACACCTTC.

The chain has TRBV14 and TRBJ1-1, with D perhaps TRBD1 (5 bases). V was shortened by 1 base and J by 4 bases, with 13 bases between the two germline ends. CDR3 length: 15 amino acids. In germline, CDR1 is SGHDN, CDR2 FVKESK. Here the CDR3 reads CASSQGGGRGTEAFF. The CDR3 nucleotides are TGTGCCAGCAGCCAAGGCGGGGGACGAGGCACTGAAGCTTTCTTT.

This CDR3 reads CASSELTSSYNSPLHF. Here the CDR3 DNA reads TGCGCCAGCAGTGAGCTGACAAGCTCCTATAATTCACCCCTCCACTTT. This sequence joins TRBV10-1 and TRBJ1-6; D gene ambiguous. The CDR3 covers 16 residues. Deletions cut 2 bases from V and 0 bases from J, with 8 bases between. Germline V gene data show CDR1 as WNHNN and CDR2 as SYGVQD (reference sequence).

Written as DNA, the CDR3 is TGTGCCAGCAGCTGGGGCCACGAGGAGAGCTCCTACGAGCAGTACTTC. Translation: CASSWGHEESSYEQYF. V gene TRBV5-4 combines with J gene TRBJ2-7; perhaps TRBD1 as D (5 bases). Germline CDR1 and CDR2: SGHNT and YYREEE (reference sequence). The length of the CDR3 is 16 residues. V was cut by 3 bases and J by 0 bases, with 16 bases left in between.

V is TRBV6-9 and J is TRBJ1-4; D is ambiguous. The V end was cut by 4 bases, the J end by 4 bases, with 22 bases between. The germline V gene encodes CDR1 MNHGY and CDR2 SVAAGI. This CDR3 is 18 amino acids long. DNA of the CDR3: TGTGCCAGCAGTTTATTCGATAGAGGGAGGTTTCTTAATGAAAAACTGTTTTTT. This encodes CASSLFDRGRFLNEKLFF.

This chain uses TRBV27 with TRBJ1-1, with TRBD1 as a possible D gene (6 bases). Germline V CDR1 and CDR2: MNHEY, SMNVEV (reference sequence). V was trimmed by 6 bases and J by 1 base, leaving 12 bases between them. The CDR3 is 14 residues long. CDR3 in DNA: TGTGCCAGCAGGGCGGCAGGGGAGAACACTGAAGCTTTCTTT. Translation gives CASRAAGENTEAFF.

The chain is built from TRBV9 and TRBJ2-3, with 7 bases matching TRBD2. The V segment lost 4 bases and the J segment 1 base; nucleotides outside the gene matches: 9. CDR1 and CDR2 from the germline V gene are SGDLS and YYNGEE. This CDR3 is built from 16 residues. CDR3: CASSPPGGGRTDTQYF. In DNA form, the CDR3 reads TGTGCCAGCAGCCCTCCTGGGGGAGGGCGCACAGATACGCAGTATTTT.